The clone carrying this TCR beta chain has just a few counts. Its antigen is unknown. Relative to the germline gene, one junction end is altered; a read error may explain this. The sample comes from a study of T cells in Graves' hyperthyroidism and ophthalmopathy. Study results and limitations: Most thyroid clonotypes that were expanded above 0.001 also turned up in blood. Ophthalmopathy was told apart from stable hyperthyroidism by a 13 V-J model.

Subjects with ophthalmopathy showed a Clinical Activity Score no lower than 3, a NOSPECS grade no lower than 4, and a duration shorter than 3 months. It was around 10 ml of fresh peripheral blood that supplied the PBMCs. Using RNA transcripts as the source, TCR beta CDR3 regions were amplified. First-round RT-PCR of the TCR CDR3 relied on the HTBI primer set. Each CDR3 protein is one row after TCRdb ran MiXCR on the multiplex PCR reads. In the table there are around 350,000 distinct CDR3 sequences, approximately 14% of which are singletons. The CDR3 runs 15 residues. Germline-derived CDR1 and CDR2 are ENHRY and SYGVKD.

This sequence originates from an older woman with Graves' ophthalmopathy. The sequenced material came from blood. This chain links TRBV10-3 with TRBJ1-4; D remains ambiguous. CDR3 protein: CAISESGQDREKLFF. Here the CDR3 DNA reads TGTGCCATCAGTGAGTCTGGCCAGGATCGAGAAAAGCTGTTTTTT.